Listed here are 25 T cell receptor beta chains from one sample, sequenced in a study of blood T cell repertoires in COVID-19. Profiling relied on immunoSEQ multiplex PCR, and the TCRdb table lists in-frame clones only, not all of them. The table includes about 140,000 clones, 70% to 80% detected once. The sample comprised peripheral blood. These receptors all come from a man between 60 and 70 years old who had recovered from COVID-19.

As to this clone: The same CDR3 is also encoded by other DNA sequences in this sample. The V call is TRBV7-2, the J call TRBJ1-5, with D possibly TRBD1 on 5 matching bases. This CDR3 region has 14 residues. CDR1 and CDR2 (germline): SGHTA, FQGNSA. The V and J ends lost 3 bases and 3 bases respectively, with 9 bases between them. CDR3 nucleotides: TGTGCCAGCAGCTTTTCAGGGTCCAATCAGCCCCAGCATTTT. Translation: CASSFSGSNQPQHF.

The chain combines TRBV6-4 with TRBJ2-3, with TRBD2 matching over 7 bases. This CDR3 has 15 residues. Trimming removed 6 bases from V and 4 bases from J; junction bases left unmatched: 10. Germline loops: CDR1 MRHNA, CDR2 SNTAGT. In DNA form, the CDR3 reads TGTGCCAGCAGCCCTACCCAGCGGGGCCCAGATACGCAGTATTTT. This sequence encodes CASSPTQRGPDTQYF.

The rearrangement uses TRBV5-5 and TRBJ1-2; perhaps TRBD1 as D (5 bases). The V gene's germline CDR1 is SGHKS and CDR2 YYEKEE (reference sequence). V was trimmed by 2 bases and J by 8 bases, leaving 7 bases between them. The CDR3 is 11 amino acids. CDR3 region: CASSFPGGYTF. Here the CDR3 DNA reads TGTGCCAGCAGCTTTCCAGGGGGCTACACCTTC.

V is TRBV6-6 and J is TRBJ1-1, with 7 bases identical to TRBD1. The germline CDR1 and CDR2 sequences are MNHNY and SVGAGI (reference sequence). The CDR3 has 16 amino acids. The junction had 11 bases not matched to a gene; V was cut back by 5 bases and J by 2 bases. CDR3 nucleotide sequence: TGTGCCAGCAGTCCACCCGGGACAGAGACCAACACTGAAGCTTTCTTT. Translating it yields CASSPPGTETNTEAFF.

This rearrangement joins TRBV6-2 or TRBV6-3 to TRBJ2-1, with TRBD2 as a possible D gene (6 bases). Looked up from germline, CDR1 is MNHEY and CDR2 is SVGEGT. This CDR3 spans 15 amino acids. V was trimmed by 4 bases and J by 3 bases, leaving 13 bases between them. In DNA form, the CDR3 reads TGTGCCAGCAGTTGGGGTCAGGGAGGCTACAATGAGCAGTTCTTC. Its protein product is CASSWGQGGYNEQFF.

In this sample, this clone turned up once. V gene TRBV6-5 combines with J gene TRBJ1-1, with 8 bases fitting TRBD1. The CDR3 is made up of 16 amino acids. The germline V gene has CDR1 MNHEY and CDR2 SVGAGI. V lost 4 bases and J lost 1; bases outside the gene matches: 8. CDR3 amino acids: CASSSLTGAGNTEAFF. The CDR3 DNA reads TGTGCCAGCAGTTCCCTGACAGGGGCGGGGAACACTGAAGCTTTCTTT.

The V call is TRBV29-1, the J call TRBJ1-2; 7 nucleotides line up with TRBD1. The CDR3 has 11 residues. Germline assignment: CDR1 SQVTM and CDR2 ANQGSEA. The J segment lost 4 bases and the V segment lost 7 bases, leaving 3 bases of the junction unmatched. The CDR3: CSAGDSYGYTF. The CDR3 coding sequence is TGCAGCGCCGGGGACAGCTATGGCTACACCTTC.

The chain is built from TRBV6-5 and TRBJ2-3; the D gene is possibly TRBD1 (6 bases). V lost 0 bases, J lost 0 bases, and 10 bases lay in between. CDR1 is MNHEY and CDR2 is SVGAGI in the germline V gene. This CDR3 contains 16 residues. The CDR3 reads CASSYSSGTSTDTQYF. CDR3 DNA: TGTGCCAGCAGTTACTCGAGTGGGACAAGCACAGATACGCAGTATTTT.

CDR3 sequence reads: CAISDGVSSSYEQYF. The CDR3 coding sequence is TGTGCCATCAGTGACGGGGTTTCCAGCTCCTACGAGCAGTACTTC. The gene calls are TRBV10-3 and TRBJ2-7; a weak D match, TRBD2 (5 bases). This CDR3 is 15 amino acids long. V gave up 3 bases and J gave up 0 bases, with 12 bases separating them. Germline CDR1 ENHRY, CDR2 SYGVKD.

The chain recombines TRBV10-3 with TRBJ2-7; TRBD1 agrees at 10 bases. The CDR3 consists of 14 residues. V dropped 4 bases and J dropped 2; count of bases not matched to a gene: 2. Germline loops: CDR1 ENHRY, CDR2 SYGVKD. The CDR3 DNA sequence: TGTGCCATCAGTGGCGGGACAGGGGCCTACGAGCAGTACTTC. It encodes CAISGGTGAYEQYF.

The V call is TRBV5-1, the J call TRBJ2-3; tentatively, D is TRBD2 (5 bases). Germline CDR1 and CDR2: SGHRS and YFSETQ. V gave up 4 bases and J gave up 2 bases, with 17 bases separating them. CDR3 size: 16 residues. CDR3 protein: CASSPGLWELTDTQYF. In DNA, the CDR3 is TGCGCCAGCAGCCCCGGACTGTGGGAACTCACAGATACGCAGTATTTT.

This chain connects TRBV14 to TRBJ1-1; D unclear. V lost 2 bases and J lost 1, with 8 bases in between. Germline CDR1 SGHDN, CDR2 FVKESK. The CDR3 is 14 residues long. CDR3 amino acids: CASSQQASNTEAFF. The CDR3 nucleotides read TGTGCCAGCAGCCAACAGGCGTCGAACACTGAAGCTTTCTTT.

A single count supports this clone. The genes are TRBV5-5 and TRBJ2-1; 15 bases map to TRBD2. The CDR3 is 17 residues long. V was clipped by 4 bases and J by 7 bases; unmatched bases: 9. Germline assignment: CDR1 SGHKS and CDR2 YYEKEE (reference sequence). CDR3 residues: CASSPRTSGGARNEQFF. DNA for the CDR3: TGTGCCAGCAGCCCTAGGACTAGCGGGGGGGCTAGGAATGAGCAGTTCTTC.

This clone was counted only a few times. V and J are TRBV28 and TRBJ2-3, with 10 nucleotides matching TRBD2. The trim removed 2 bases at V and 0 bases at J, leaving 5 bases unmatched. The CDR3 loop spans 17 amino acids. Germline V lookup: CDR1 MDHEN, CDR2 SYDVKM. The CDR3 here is CASSLVTSGASTDTQYF. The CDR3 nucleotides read TGTGCCAGCAGTTTAGTCACTAGCGGGGCTAGCACAGATACGCAGTATTTT.

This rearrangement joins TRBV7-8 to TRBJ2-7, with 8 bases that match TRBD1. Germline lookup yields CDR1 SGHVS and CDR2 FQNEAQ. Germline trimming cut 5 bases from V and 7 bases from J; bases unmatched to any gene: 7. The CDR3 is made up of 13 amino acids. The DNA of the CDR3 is TGTGCCAGCAGCGTCGGACAGGGTGGAGAGCAGTACTTC. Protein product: CASSVGQGGEQYF.

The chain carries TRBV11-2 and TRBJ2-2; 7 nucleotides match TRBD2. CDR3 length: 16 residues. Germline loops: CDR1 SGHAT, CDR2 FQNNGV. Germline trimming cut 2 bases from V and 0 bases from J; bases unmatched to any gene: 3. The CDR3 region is CASSLWLAANTGELFF. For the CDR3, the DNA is TGTGCCAGCAGCTTATGGCTAGCGGCGAACACCGGGGAGCTGTTTTTT.

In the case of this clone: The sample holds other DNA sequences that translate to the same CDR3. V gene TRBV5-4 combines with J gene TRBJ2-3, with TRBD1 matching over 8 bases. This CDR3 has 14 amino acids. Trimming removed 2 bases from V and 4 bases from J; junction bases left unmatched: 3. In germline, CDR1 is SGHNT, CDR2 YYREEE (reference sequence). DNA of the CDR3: TGTGCCAGCAGCTTAGACAGGGGCGCAGATACGCAGTATTTT. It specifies CASSLDRGADTQYF. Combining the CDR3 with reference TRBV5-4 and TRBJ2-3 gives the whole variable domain ETGVTQSPTHLIKTRGQQVTLRCSSQSGHNTVSWYQQALGQGPQFIFQYYREEENGRGNFPPRFSGLQFPNYSSELNVNALELDDSALYLCASSLDRGADTQYFGPGTRLTVL.

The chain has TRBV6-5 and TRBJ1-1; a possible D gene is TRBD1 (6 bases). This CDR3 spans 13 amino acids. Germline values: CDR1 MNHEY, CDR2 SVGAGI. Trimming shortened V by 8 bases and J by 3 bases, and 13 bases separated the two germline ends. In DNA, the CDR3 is TGTGCCAGCCGACAGGACGGGGACACTGAAGCTTTCTTT. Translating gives CASRQDGDTEAFF.

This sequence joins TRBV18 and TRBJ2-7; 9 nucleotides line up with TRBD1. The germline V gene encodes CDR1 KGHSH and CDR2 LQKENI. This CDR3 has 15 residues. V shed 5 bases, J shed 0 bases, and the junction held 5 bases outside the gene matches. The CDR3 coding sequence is TGTGCCAGCTCAGACGGGACAGGGAGCTCCTACGAGCAGTACTTC. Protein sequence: CASSDGTGSSYEQYF.

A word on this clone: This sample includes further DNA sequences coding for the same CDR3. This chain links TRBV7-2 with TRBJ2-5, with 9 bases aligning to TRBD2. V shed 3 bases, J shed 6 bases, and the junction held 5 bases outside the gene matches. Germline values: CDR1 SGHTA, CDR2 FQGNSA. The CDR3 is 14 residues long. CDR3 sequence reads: CASSLGLAGQTQYF. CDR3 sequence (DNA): TGTGCCAGCAGCTTGGGGCTAGCGGGACAGACCCAGTACTTC.

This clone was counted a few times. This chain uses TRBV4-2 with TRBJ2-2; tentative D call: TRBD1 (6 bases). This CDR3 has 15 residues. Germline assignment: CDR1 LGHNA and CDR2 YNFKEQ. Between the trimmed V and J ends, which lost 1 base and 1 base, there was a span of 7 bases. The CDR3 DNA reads TGTGCCAGCAGCCAAGGAGGGGGGAACACCGGGGAGCTGTTTTTT. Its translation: CASSQGGGNTGELFF.

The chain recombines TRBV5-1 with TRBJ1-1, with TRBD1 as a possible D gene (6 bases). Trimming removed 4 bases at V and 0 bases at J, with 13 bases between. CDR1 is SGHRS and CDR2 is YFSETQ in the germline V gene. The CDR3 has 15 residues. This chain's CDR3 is CASSPPGHLNTEAFF. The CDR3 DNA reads TGCGCCAGCAGCCCTCCGGGACACCTGAACACTGAAGCTTTCTTT.

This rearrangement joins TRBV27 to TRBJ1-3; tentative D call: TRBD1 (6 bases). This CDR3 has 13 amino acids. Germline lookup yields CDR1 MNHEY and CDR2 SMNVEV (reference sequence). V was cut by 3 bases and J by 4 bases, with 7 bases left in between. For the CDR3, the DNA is TGTGCCAGCAGTTTTACAGGGGGAAACACCATATATTTT. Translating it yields CASSFTGGNTIYF.

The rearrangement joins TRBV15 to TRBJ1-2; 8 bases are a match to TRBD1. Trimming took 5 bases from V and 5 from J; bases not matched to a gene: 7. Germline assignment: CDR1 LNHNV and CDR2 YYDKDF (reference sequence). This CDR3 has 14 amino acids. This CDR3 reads CATSSNRGSYGYTF. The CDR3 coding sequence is TGTGCCACCAGCTCGAACAGGGGGTCTTATGGCTACACCTTC.

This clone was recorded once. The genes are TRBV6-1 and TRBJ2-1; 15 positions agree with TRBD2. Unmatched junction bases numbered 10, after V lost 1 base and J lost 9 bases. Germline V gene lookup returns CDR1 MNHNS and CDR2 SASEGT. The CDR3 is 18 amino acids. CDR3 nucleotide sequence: TGTGCCAGCAGTGAAGGGCCCGGGACTAGCGGGAGGTATGGTGAGCAGTTCTTC. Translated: CASSEGPGTSGRYGEQFF.